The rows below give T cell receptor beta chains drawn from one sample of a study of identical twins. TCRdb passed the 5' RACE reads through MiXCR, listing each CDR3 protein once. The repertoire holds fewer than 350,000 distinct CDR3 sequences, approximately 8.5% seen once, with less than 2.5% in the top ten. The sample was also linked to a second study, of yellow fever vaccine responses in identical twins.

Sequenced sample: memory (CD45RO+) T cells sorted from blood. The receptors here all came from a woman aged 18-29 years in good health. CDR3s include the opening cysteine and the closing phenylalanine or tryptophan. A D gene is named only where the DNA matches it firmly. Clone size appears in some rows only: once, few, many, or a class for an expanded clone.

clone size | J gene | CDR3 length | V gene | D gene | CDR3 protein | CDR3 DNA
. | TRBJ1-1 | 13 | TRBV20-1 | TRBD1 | CSAPRQGGTEAFF | TGCAGTGCTCCCAGACAGGGTGGCACTGAAGCTTTCTTT
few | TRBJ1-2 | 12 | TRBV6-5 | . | CASSLDRNGYTF | TGTGCCAGCAGCCTCGACAGAAATGGCTACACCTTC
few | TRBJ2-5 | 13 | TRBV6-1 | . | CASIRQYQETQYF | TGTGCCAGCATTCGACAGTACCAAGAGACCCAGTACTTC
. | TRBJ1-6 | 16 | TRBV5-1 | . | CASSLDGGGMDSPLHF | TGCGCCAGCAGCTTGGATGGAGGGGGAATGGATTCACCCCTCCACTTT
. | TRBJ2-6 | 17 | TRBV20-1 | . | CCARPLTENSGANVLTF | TGCTGTGCTCGACCACTTACAGAGAACTCTGGGGCCAACGTCCTGACTTTC
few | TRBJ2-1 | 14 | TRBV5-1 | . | CASSLLSSYNEQFF | TGCGCCAGCAGCTTATTGAGCTCCTACAATGAGCAGTTCTTC
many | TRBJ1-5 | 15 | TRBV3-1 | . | CASSLSDSGNQPQHF | TGTGCCAGCAGCCTGTCTGACAGTGGCAATCAGCCCCAGCATTTT
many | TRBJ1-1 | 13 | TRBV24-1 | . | CATSDPVRAEAFF | TGTGCCACCAGTGACCCTGTCAGGGCTGAAGCTTTCTTT
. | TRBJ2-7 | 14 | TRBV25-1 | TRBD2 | CASSGLAGGYEQYF | TGTGCCAGCAGCGGACTAGCGGGAGGATACGAGCAGTACTTC
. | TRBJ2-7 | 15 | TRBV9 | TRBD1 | CASSRPGTGAYEQYF | TGTGCCAGCAGCAGACCCGGGACAGGGGCGTACGAGCAGTACTTC
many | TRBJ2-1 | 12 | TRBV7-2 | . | CASSTRPGQQFF | TGTGCCAGCAGCACCCGACCCGGCCAGCAGTTCTTC
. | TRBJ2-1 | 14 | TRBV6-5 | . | CASKLADLYNEQFF | TGTGCCAGCAAGTTAGCGGACCTCTACAATGAGCAGTTCTTC
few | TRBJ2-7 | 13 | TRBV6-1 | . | CASREMVSYEQYF | TGTGCCAGCAGGGAAATGGTTTCCTACGAGCAGTACTTC
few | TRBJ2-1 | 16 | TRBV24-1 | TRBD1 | CATSDTGQGGKNEQFF | TGTGCCACCAGTGATACGGGACAGGGTGGGAAAAATGAGCAGTTCTTC
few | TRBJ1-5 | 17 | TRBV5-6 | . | CASSLAPGSRTDQPQHF | TGTGCCAGCAGCTTGGCCCCTGGCAGCAGGACAGATCAGCCCCAGCATTTT
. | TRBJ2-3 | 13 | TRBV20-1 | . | CSAYDSATDTQYF | TGCAGTGCTTATGACTCTGCCACAGATACGCAGTATTTT
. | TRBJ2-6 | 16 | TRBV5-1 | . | CASSFGSSSGANVLTF | TGCGCCAGCAGCTTTGGGTCGAGCTCTGGGGCCAACGTCCTGACTTTC
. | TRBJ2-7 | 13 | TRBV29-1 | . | CSVGRQGSYEQYF | TGCAGCGTTGGAAGGCAGGGATCCTACGAGCAGTACTTC
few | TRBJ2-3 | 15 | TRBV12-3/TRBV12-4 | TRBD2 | CASSKTSGGSNTQYF | TGTGCCAGCAGTAAGACTAGCGGGGGTTCTAATACGCAGTATTTT
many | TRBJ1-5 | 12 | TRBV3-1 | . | CASGQGNQPQHF | TGTGCCAGCGGGCAGGGCAATCAGCCCCAGCATTTT
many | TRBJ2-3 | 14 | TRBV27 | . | CASSLTGFPDTQYF | TGTGCCAGCAGTTTAACAGGGTTTCCAGATACGCAGTATTTT
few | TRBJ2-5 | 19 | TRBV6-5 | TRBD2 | CASSYSALAGGLDRETQYF | TGTGCCAGCAGTTACTCTGCTCTAGCGGGGGGGCTAGATCGAGAGACCCAGTACTTC
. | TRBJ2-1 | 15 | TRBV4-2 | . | CASSQLFWSDNEQFF | TGTGCCAGCAGCCAATTATTCTGGAGCGACAATGAGCAGTTCTTC
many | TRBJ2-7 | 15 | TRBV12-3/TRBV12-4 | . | CASSFAGQLNYEQYF | TGTGCCAGCAGTTTTGCGGGACAGCTTAACTACGAGCAGTACTTC